Below, 27 T cell receptor beta chains from the same sample are listed, as sequenced in a study of cytomegalovirus exposure and HLA in healthy donors. Primers included in the PCR were 60 Vbeta and 13 Jbeta primers. The repertoire was sequenced with immunoSEQ multiplex PCR; TCRdb's copy has only in-frame clones and lacks some. The profile shows around 140,000 clones, 70% to 85% of them singletons. The source material was PBMCs. The receptors come from a man aged 40-55 years in good health and CMV-seronegative.

The chain is built from TRBV11-2 and TRBJ1-4, with TRBD1 matching 9 bases. J lost 7 bases, V lost 4 bases, and 4 bases had no gene match. This CDR3 is 14 amino acids long. Germline V lookup: CDR1 SGHAT, CDR2 FQNNGV. The CDR3 bases are TGTGCCAGCAGCTCACAGGGGGCCGCTGAAAAACTGTTTTTT. It yields the protein CASSSQGAAEKLFF.

Only one count was recorded for this clone. One end of the junction does not line up with germline, which may come from a read error. V and J are TRBV15 and TRBJ2-6, with D tentatively TRBD2 (6 bases). CDR1 is LNHNV, CDR2 YYDKDF, per germline (reference sequence). This CDR3 is 19 amino acids long. CDR3 DNA: TGTGCCACCAGCAGAGATTTACCGGGGGTTGGCTCTGGGGCCAACGGCCTGACTTTC. This encodes CATSRDLPGVGSGANGLTF.

In regard to this clone: Compared with germline, one end of the junction differs, possibly owing to a read error. This rearrangement joins TRBV4-2 to TRBJ2-7, with TRBD2 matching 10 bases. This CDR3 spans 15 amino acids. Germline CDR1 is LGHNA and CDR2 is YNFKEQ. The CDR3 sequence is CAGSRGLAETYEQYF. For the CDR3, the DNA is TGTGCCGGCAGCCGCGGACTAGCGGAAACCTACGAGCAGTACTTC.

This clone has only a few counts. The chain couples TRBV9 to TRBJ2-5; D is undetermined. CDR1 SGDLS and CDR2 YYNGEE come from the germline V gene. There are 13 residues in the CDR3. The ends were cut back, 2 bases at V and 5 bases at J, with 10 bases in the middle. The CDR3 loop is CASSVESAETQYF. The CDR3 coding sequence is TGTGCCAGCAGCGTCGAAAGCGCCGAGACCCAGTACTTC.

The chain carries TRBV9 and TRBJ2-3; 12 bases align to TRBD2. Losses at the gene ends were 4 bases for V and 6 bases for J; bases not matched to a gene: 12. CDR3 length equals 17 residues. The germline gives CDR1 SGDLS, CDR2 YYNGEE. In DNA, the CDR3 is TGTGCCAGCAGCCCCTTTGGGTTGCTAGCGGGAGGGGATACGCAGTATTTT. Its protein is CASSPFGLLAGGDTQYF.

The chain has TRBV13 and TRBJ2-3, with D possibly matching TRBD2 (6 bases). The CDR3 is made up of 15 amino acids. With 5 bases removed from V and 3 bases from J, the gap between germline ends came to 15 bases. The germline V gene has CDR1 PRHDT and CDR2 FYEKMQ (reference sequence). The CDR3 nucleotides are TGTGCCAGCAGCCACCCCGGGGGAAGGACAGATACGCAGTATTTT. As protein: CASSHPGGRTDTQYF.

A word on this clone: At one end, the junction sequence differs from germline, possibly due to a read error. The V gene is TRBV28, the J gene TRBJ2-4, with 11 bases that match TRBD1. CDR1 is MDHEN and CDR2 is SYDVKM in the germline V gene. The CDR3 covers 17 residues. The CDR3 protein is CASWDRGKGLAKNSQYF. CDR3 DNA sequence: TGTGCCAGCTGGGACAGGGGGAAAGGACTAGCCAAAAACAGTCAGTACTTC.

V usage is TRBV7-6 and J usage is TRBJ2-2, with TRBD1 matching over 7 bases. J gave up 2 bases and V 2 bases, and 5 bases lay outside the gene matches. The germline gives CDR1 SGHVS, CDR2 FNYEAQ. There are 16 residues in the CDR3. The CDR3: CASSLLTGENTGELFF. For the CDR3, the DNA is TGTGCCAGCAGCTTATTAACAGGGGAAAACACCGGGGAGCTGTTTTTT.

For the CDR3, the DNA is TGTGCCAGTAGTACCGGACTAGCGGGAGGTTGGGAGACCCAGTACTTC. It translates to CASSTGLAGGWETQYF. The rearrangement joins TRBV19 to TRBJ2-5, with 14 bases aligning to TRBD2. Losses at the gene ends were 4 bases for V and 5 bases for J; bases not matched to a gene: 6. The CDR3 contains 16 residues. Germline V CDR1 and CDR2: LNHDA, SQIVND (reference sequence).

In its sample, this clone was seen a few times. This chain connects TRBV7-7 to TRBJ2-5; D remains ambiguous. This CDR3 is built from 14 residues. Germline loops: CDR1 SSHAT, CDR2 FNYEAQ (reference sequence). V shed 2 bases and J shed 7 bases, with 14 bases lying between them. CDR3 sequence (DNA): TGTGCCAGCAGCTTAAGTCAGGTCGATGCGACCCAGTACTTC. Its translation: CASSLSQVDATQYF.

This clone came up a few times. The chain joins TRBV19 to TRBJ2-2; 12 nucleotides align to TRBD2. This CDR3 comprises 17 residues. Germline values: CDR1 LNHDA, CDR2 SQIVND (reference sequence). V gave up 8 bases and J gave up 3 bases; unmatched junction bases: 10. DNA for the CDR3: TGTGCCAGTGCCCCTAGCGGGAGGGCCTCGGACACCGGGGAGCTGTTTTTT. This sequence encodes CASAPSGRASDTGELFF.

The genes are TRBV27 and TRBJ2-3; possibly TRBD2 for D (5 bases). The germline V gene has CDR1 MNHEY and CDR2 SMNVEV (reference sequence). V gave up 4 bases and J gave up 3 bases, with 20 bases separating them. The CDR3 consists of 17 residues. CDR3 sequence reads: CASSSILVGGVTDTQYF. CDR3 coding DNA: TGTGCCAGCAGTTCGATACTAGTCGGTGGGGTGACAGATACGCAGTATTTT.

The chain links TRBV5-7 to TRBJ2-3; D is undetermined. TRBV5-7 is marked as an open reading frame, function uncertain. This CDR3 comprises 18 residues. V lost 0 bases and J 11 bases, leaving 28 bases between the germline ends. The CDR3 reads CASSLAAGSSTPSVGQYF. CDR3 sequence (DNA): TGTGCCAGCAGCTTGGCCGCTGGAAGCTCCACCCCCAGCGTTGGGCAGTATTTT.

The chain recombines TRBV4-3 with TRBJ2-2; 10 positions match TRBD2. The CDR3 length is 16 residues. The V and J ends lost 2 bases and 1 base, in that order; junction bases with no gene match: 1. Germline CDR1 reads LGHNA; CDR2 reads YSLEER. DNA for the CDR3: TGCGCCAGCAGCCAAACTAGCGGGGTGAACACCGGGGAGCTGTTTTTT. It yields the protein CASSQTSGVNTGELFF.

CDR3 bases: TGTGCCAGCAGTTTAAGGCGGGGAAGCGGGGCCACCTACGAGCAGTACTTC. Translating it yields CASSLRRGSGATYEQYF. The J gene is TRBJ2-5, the V gene TRBV27; 7 nucleotides line up with TRBD2. The DNA matches TRBJ2-7 better at its end, which makes the J call doubtful. The CDR3 totals 17 residues. Germline V gives CDR1 MNHEY, CDR2 SMNVEV (reference sequence).

The chain combines TRBV7-6 with TRBJ2-5; 13 bases align to TRBD2. This CDR3 is 15 amino acids long. V gave up 3 bases and J gave up 4 bases; unmatched junction bases: 2. Germline V CDR1 and CDR2: SGHVS, FNYEAQ. CDR3 residues: CASSFGLAGAETQYF. The CDR3 region has the DNA TGTGCCAGCAGCTTCGGACTAGCGGGAGCAGAGACCCAGTACTTC.

V is TRBV27 and J is TRBJ1-2; 9 bases fit TRBD1. The V gene's germline CDR1 is MNHEY and CDR2 SMNVEV (reference sequence). V lost 4 bases to trimming and J lost 5 bases; unmatched junction nucleotides: 8. This CDR3 has 15 residues. The chain's CDR3 is CASSSLTGGRYGYTF. In DNA form, the CDR3 reads TGTGCCAGCAGTTCCCTGACAGGGGGGAGGTATGGCTACACCTTC.

The rearrangement joins TRBV7-6 to TRBJ2-1, with D perhaps TRBD2 (5 bases). The germline CDR1 and CDR2 sequences are SGHVS and FNYEAQ. This CDR3 has 17 residues. Trimming took 1 base from V and 2 from J, leaving 15 bases between them. CDR3 loop: CASSLEAGSAPYNEQFF. The DNA of the CDR3 is TGTGCCAGCAGCTTAGAGGCGGGCTCAGCTCCCTACAATGAGCAGTTCTTC.

This clone has only one observation. The rearrangement uses TRBV5-1 and TRBJ2-5, with 13 bases fitting TRBD2. The J call may be incorrect, as the DNA end agrees better with TRBJ2-7. CDR3 length equals 16 residues. Germline CDR1 reads SGHRS; CDR2 reads YFSETQ. For the CDR3, the DNA is TGCGCCAGCAGCTTGGTACTAGCGGGAGGGCCCTACGAGCAGTACTTC. Translated, it gives CASSLVLAGGPYEQYF.

The gene calls are TRBV5-1 and TRBJ2-1, with 8 nucleotides matching TRBD2. The length of the CDR3 is 15 residues. Germline CDR1 reads SGHRS; CDR2 reads YFSETQ. Trimming took 4 bases from V and 0 from J; bases not matched to a gene: 3. The CDR3 sequence is CASSASGSSYNEQFF. CDR3 coding DNA: TGCGCCAGCAGCGCGAGCGGGAGCTCCTACAATGAGCAGTTCTTC.

This chain connects TRBV28 to TRBJ2-2, with 7 bases identical to TRBD1. V shed 5 bases and J 6 bases; nucleotides not matched to a gene: 6. The CDR3 extends over 14 amino acids. Germline CDR1 reads MDHEN; CDR2 reads SYDVKM. The CDR3 loop reads CASSLTGDPGELFF. The CDR3, as DNA: TGTGCCAGCAGTCTCACAGGGGATCCCGGGGAGCTGTTTTTT.

This chain joins TRBV7-7 and TRBJ2-7; 9 positions match TRBD1. V was clipped by 5 bases and J by 1 base; unmatched bases: 3. The CDR3 totals 14 residues. The germline V gene encodes CDR1 SSHAT and CDR2 FNYEAQ (reference sequence). The CDR3 loop is CASSVGQGSYEQYF. CDR3 nucleotide sequence: TGTGCCAGCAGCGTGGGACAGGGATCCTACGAGCAGTACTTC.

CDR3 region: CASSEGRAGGETQYF. As DNA, the CDR3 is TGTGCCAGCAGTGAAGGGCGGGCAGGGGGAGAGACCCAGTACTTC. The chain employs TRBV6-1 and TRBJ2-5; 7 bases match TRBD1. V lost 1 base to trimming and J lost 4 bases; unmatched junction nucleotides: 6. Germline CDR1 is MNHNS and CDR2 is SASEGT. The CDR3 contains 15 residues.

The chain carries TRBV7-8 and TRBJ2-7, with 12 nucleotides matching TRBD1. V lost 3 bases to trimming and J lost 3 bases; unmatched junction nucleotides: 6. This CDR3 region has 16 residues. CDR1 is SGHVS and CDR2 is FQNEAQ in the germline V gene. CDR3 DNA sequence: TGTGCCAGCAGCTTGGGACAGGGGGCTTCCCTCTACGAGCAGTACTTC. Protein product: CASSLGQGASLYEQYF.

J is TRBJ1-1 and V is TRBV29-1; 7 nucleotides align to TRBD1. With 7 bases clipped from V and 5 bases from J, the junction kept 7 bases outside the gene matches. This CDR3 comprises 12 residues. The germline gives CDR1 SQVTM, CDR2 ANQGSEA. DNA of the CDR3: TGCAGCGCACGGGACAGCGAGACTGAAGCTTTCTTT. As protein: CSARDSETEAFF.

The chain couples TRBV7-6 to TRBJ2-1; 8 bases align to TRBD2. CDR3 length equals 20 residues. Germline CDR1 SGHVS, CDR2 FNYEAQ. V trimming: 1 base; J trimming: 8 bases; junction bases outside the gene matches: 22. Written as DNA, the CDR3 is TGTGCCAGCAGCTTAGGGGGATCGGCGGCTAGCGGGCGGTATGGCGATGAGCAGTTCTTC. Its protein is CASSLGGSAASGRYGDEQFF.

The chain is built from TRBV19 and TRBJ1-4; 7 bases are shared with TRBD1. This CDR3 contains 15 residues. V shed 4 bases, J shed 7 bases, and the junction held 9 bases outside the gene matches. CDR1 and CDR2 (germline): LNHDA, SQIVND (reference sequence). CDR3 in amino acids: CASSSRGRGIEKLFF. The CDR3 bases are TGTGCCAGTAGTAGCAGGGGGAGAGGTATTGAAAAACTGTTTTTT.